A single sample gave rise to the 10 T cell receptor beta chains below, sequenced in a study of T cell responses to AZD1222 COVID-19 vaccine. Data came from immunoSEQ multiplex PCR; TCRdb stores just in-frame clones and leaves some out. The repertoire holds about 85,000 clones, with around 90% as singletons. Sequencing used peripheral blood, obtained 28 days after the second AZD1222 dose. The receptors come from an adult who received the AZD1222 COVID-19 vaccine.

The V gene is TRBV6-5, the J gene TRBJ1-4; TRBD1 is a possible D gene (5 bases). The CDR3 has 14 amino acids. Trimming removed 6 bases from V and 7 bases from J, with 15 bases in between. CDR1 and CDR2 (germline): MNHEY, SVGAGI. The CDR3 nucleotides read TGTGCCAGCAGCCCGGGGCTGGGACGTGAAAAACTGTTTTTT. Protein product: CASSPGLGREKLFF.

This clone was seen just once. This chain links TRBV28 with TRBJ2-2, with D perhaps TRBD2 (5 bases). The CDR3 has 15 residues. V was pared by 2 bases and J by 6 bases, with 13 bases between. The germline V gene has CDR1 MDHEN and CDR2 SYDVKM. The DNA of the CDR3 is TGTGCCAGCAGTTTAGGAGGCTTAGGTTCCGGGGAGCTGTTTTTT. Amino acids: CASSLGGLGSGELFF.

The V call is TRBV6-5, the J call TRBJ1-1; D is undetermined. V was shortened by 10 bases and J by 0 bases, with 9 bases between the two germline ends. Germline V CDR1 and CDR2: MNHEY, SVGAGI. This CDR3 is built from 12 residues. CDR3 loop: CATADLNTEAFF. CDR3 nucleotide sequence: TGTGCCACGGCAGACCTGAACACTGAAGCTTTCTTT.

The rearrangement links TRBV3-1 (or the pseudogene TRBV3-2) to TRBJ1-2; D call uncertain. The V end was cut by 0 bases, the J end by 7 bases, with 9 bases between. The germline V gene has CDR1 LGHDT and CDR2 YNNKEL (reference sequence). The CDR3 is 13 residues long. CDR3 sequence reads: CASSQDEISGYTF. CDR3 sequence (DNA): TGTGCCAGCAGCCAAGATGAGATATCTGGCTACACCTTC.

CDR3 sequence: CATSSQGQGLVRTEAFF. CDR3 nucleotide sequence: TGTGCCACCAGCAGTCAAGGGCAAGGCCTGGTCAGGACTGAAGCTTTCTTT. This chain uses TRBV15 with TRBJ1-1; D gene ambiguous. V dropped 3 bases and J dropped 5 bases, with 22 bases sitting between them. This CDR3 has 17 residues. Germline CDR1 reads LNHNV; CDR2 reads YYDKDF (reference sequence).

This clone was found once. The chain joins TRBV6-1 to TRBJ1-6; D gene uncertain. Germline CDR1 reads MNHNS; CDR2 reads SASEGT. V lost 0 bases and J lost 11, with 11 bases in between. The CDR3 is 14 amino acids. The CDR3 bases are TGTGCCAGCAGTGAAGCTATTCCCGGCCCACCCCTCCACTTT. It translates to CASSEAIPGPPLHF.

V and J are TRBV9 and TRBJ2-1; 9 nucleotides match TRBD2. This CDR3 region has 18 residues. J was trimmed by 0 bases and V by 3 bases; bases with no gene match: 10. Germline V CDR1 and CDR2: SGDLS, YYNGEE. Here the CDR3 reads CASSAGTSHRSSYNEQFF. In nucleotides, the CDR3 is TGTGCCAGCAGCGCCGGGACTAGCCACAGGAGCTCCTACAATGAGCAGTTCTTC.

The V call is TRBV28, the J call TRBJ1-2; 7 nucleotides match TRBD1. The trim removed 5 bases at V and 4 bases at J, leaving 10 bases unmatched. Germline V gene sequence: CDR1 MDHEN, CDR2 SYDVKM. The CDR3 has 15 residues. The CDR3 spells CASSDGQERAYGYTF. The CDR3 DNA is TGTGCCAGCAGTGACGGACAGGAACGGGCCTATGGCTACACCTTC.

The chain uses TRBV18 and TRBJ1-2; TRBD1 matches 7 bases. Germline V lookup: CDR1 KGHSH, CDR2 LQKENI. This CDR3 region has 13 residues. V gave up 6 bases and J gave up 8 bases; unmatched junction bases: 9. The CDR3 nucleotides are TGTGCCAGCTCCGAACGGACAGGTTTCGGCTACACCTTC. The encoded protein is CASSERTGFGYTF.

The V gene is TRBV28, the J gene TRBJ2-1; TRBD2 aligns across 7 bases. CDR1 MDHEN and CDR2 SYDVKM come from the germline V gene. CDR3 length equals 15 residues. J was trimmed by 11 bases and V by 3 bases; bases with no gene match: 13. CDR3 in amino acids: CASSLGGSIASKQFF. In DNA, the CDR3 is TGTGCCAGCAGTTTGGGGGGGTCGATAGCGTCAAAGCAGTTCTTC.